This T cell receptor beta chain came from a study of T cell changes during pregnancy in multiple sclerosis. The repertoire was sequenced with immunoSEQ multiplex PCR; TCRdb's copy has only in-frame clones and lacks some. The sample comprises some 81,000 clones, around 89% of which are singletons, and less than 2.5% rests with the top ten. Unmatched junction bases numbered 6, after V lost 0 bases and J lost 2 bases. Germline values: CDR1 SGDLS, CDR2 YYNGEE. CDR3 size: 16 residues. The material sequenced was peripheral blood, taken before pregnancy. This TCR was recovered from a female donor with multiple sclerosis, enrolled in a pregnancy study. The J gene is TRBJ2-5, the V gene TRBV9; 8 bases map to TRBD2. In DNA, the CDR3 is TGTGCCAGCAGCGTAGGATTAGCGGGGATACAAGAGACCCAGTACTTC. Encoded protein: CASSVGLAGIQETQYF.